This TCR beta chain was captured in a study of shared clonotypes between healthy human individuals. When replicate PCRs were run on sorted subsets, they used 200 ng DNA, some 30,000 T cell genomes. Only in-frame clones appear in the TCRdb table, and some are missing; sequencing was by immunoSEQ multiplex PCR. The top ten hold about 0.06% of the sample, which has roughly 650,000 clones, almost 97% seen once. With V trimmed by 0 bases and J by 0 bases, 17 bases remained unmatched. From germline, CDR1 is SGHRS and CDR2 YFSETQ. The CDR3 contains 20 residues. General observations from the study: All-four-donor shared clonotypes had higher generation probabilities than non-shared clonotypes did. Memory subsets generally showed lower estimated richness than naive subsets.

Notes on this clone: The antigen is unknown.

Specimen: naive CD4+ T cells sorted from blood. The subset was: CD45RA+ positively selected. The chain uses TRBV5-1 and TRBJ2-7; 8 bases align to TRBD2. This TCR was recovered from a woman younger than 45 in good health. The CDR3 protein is CASSLDAGRSSGHSSYEQYF. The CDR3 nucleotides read TGCGCCAGCAGCTTGGACGCGGGGCGCTCTAGCGGGCACAGCTCCTACGAGCAGTACTTC.